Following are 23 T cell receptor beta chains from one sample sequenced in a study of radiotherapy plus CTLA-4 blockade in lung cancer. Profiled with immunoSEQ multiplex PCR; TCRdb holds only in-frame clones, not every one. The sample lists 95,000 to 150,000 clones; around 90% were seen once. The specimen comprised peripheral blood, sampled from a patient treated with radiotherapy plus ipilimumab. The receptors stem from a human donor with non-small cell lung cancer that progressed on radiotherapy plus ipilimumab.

The CDR3 DNA sequence: TGTGCCAGCAGCAGAGGGCCAGCGGGAGGATACGAGCAGTACTTC. It specifies CASSRGPAGGYEQYF. V and J are TRBV9 and TRBJ2-7, with 9 bases that match TRBD2. J was trimmed by 4 bases and V by 4 bases; bases with no gene match: 9. The CDR3 runs to 15 residues. The germline gives CDR1 SGDLS, CDR2 YYNGEE.

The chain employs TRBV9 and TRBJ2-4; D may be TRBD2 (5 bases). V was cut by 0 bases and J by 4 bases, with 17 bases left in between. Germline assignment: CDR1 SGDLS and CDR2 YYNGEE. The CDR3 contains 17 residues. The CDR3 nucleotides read TGTGCCAGCAGCGTAGAAACCTCGCGACGGGGTAAAAACATTCAGTACTTC. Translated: CASSVETSRRGKNIQYF. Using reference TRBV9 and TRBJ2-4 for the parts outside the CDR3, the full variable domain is DSGVTQTPKHLITATGQRVTLRCSPRSGDLSVYWYQQSLDQGLQFLIQYYNGEERAKGNILERFSAQQFPDLHSELNLSSLELGDSALYFCASSVETSRRGKNIQYFGAGTRLSVL.

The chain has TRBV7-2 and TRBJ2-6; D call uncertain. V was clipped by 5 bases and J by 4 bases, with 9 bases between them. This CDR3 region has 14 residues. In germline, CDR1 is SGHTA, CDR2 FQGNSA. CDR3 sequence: CASSLWVGANVLTF. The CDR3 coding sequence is TGTGCCAGCAGCCTGTGGGTAGGGGCCAACGTCCTGACTTTC.

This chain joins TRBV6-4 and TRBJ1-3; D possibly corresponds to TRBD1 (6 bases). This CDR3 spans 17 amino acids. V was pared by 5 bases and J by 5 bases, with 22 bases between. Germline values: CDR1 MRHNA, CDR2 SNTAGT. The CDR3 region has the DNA TGTGCCAGCAGTCACCGGAGAAACAGGGACGTTCGAAACACCATATATTTT. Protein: CASSHRRNRDVRNTIYF.

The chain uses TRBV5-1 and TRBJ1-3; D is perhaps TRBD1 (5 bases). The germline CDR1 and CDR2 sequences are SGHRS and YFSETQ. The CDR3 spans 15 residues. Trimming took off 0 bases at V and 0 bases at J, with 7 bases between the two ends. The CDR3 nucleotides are TGCGCCAGCAGCTTGGATGGGGGCTCTGGAAACACCATATATTTT. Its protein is CASSLDGGSGNTIYF.

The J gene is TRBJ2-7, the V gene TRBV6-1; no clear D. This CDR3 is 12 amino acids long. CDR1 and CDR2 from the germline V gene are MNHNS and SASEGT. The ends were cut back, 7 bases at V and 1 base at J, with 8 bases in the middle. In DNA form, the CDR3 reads TGTGCCAGCAAGGACCGTTCCTACGAGCAGTACTTC. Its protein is CASKDRSYEQYF.

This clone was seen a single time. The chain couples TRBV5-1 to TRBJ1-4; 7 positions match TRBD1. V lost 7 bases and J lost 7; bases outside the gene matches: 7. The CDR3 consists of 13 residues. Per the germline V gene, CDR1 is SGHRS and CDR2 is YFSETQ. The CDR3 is CASAQGMSEKLFF. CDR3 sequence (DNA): TGCGCCAGCGCACAGGGGATGAGTGAAAAACTGTTTTTT.

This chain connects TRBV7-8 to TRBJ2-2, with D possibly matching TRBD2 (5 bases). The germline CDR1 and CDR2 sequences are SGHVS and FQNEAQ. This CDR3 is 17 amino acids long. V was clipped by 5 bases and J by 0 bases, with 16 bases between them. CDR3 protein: CASSPLLRRPNTGELFF. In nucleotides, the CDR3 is TGTGCCAGCAGCCCCCTCCTCCGGAGGCCGAACACCGGGGAGCTGTTTTTT.

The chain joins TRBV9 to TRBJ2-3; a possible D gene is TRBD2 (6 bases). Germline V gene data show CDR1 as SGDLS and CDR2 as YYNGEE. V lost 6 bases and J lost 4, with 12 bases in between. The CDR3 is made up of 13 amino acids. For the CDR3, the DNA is TGTGCCAGCACCCTAGCGCCCTCAGATACGCAGTATTTT. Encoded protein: CASTLAPSDTQYF.

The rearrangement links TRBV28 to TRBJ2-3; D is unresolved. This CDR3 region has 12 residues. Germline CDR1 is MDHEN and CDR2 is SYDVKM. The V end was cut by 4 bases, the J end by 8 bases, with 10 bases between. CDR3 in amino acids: CASSSFSGTQYF. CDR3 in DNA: TGTGCCAGCAGTTCCTTCTCCGGTACGCAGTATTTT.

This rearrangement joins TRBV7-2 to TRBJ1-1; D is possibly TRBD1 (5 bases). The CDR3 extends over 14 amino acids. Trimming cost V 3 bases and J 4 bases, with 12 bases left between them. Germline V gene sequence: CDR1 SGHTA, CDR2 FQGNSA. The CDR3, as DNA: TGTGCCAGCAGCTTTACAGGAGGGATCACTGAAGCTTTCTTT. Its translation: CASSFTGGITEAFF.

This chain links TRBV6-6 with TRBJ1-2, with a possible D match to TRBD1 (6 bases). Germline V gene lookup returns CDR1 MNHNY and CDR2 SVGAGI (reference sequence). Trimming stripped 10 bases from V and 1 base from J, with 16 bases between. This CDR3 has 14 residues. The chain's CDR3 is CATRGVGGNYGYTF. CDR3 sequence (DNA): TGTGCCACCAGGGGAGTCGGGGGTAACTATGGCTACACCTTC.

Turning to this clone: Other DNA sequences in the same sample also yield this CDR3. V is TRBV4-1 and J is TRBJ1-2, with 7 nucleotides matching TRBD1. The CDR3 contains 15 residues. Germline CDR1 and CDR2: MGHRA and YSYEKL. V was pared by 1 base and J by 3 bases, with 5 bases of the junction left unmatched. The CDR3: CASSQGRDRDYGYTF. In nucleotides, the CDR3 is TGCGCCAGCAGCCAAGGAAGGGACAGAGACTATGGCTACACCTTC.

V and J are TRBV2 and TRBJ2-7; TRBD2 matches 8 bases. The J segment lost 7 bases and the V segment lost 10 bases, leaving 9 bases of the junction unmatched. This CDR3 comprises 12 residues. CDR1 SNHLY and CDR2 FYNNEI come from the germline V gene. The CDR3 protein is CATRGGATEQYF. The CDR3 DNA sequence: TGTGCCACCCGGGGGGGCGCTACAGAGCAGTACTTC.

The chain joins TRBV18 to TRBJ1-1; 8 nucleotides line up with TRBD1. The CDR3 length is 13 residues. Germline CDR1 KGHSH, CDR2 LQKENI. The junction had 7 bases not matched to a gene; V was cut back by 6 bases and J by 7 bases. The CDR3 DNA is TGTGCCAGCTCCCGACAGGGGCCAAGTGAAGCTTTCTTT. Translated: CASSRQGPSEAFF.

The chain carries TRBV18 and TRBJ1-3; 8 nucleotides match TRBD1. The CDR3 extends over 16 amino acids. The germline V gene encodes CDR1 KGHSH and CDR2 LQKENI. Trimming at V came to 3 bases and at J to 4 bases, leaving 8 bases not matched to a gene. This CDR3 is CASSPLRDRLGNTIYF. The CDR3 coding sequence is TGTGCCAGCTCACCTCTCCGGGACAGGCTAGGAAACACCATATATTTT.

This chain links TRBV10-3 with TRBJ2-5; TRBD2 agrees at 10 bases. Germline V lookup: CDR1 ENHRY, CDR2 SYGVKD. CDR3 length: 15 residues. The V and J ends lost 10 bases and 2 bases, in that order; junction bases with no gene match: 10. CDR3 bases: TGTGCCACCCAGAGCGAACTAGCGGGGCAAGAGACCCAGTACTTC. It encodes CATQSELAGQETQYF.

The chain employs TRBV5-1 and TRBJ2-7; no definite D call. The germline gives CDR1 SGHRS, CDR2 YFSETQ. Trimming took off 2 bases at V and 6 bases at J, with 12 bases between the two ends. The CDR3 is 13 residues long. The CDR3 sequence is CASSFQEPLEQYF. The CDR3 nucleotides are TGCGCCAGCAGCTTCCAGGAGCCTCTCGAGCAGTACTTC.

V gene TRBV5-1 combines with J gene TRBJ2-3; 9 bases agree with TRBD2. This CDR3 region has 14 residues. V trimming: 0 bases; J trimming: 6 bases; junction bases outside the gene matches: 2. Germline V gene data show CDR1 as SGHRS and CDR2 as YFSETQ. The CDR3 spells CASSLGSGSDTQYF. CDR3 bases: TGCGCCAGCAGCTTGGGTAGCGGGAGTGATACGCAGTATTTT.

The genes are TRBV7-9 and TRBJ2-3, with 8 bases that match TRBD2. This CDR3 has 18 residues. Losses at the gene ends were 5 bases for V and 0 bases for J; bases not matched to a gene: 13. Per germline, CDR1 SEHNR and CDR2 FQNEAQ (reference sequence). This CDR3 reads CASSLPAGLDSSTDTQYF. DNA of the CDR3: TGTGCCAGCAGCCTACCGGCGGGACTAGATTCTAGCACAGATACGCAGTATTTT.

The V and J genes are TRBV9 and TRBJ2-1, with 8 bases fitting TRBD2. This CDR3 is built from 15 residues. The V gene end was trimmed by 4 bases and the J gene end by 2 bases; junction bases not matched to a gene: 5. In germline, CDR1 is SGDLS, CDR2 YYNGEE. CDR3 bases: TGTGCCAGCAGCCTTAGCGGGGATCCCTACAATGAGCAGTTCTTC. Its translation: CASSLSGDPYNEQFF.

The CDR3 DNA reads TGTGCCAGCAGTTTAACGGGTTACGAGCAGTACTTC. Protein product: CASSLTGYEQYF. The V call is TRBV28, the J call TRBJ2-7; D gene unclear. Trimming took off 2 bases at V and 4 bases at J, with 6 bases between the two ends. Per the germline V gene, CDR1 is MDHEN and CDR2 is SYDVKM. The CDR3 has 12 residues. The full variable domain, in which reference TRBV28 and TRBJ2-7 provide the parts outside the CDR3, is DVKVTQSSRYLVKRTGEKVFLECVQDMDHENMFWYRQDPGLGLRLIYFSYDVKMKEKGDIPEGYSVSREKKERFSLILESASTNQTSMYLCASSLTGYEQYFGPGTRLTVT.

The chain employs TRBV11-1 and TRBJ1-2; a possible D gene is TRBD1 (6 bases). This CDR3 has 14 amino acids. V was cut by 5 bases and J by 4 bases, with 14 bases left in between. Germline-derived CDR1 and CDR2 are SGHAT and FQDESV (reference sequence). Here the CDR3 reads CASSTGQMSYGYTF. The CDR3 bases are TGTGCCAGCAGCACCGGACAGATGTCCTATGGCTACACCTTC.